Presented here are 26 T cell receptor beta chains from one specimen sequenced in a study of cytomegalovirus exposure and HLA in healthy donors. Profiling relied on immunoSEQ multiplex PCR, and the TCRdb table lists in-frame clones only, not all of them. The data show approximately 200,000 clones, with about 81% seen just once and roughly 1.2% held by the top ten. The source material was PBMCs. The receptors shown here come from a woman in her twenties or thirties in good health and CMV-seronegative.

In this sample, this clone turned up a few times. The genes are TRBV6-1 and TRBJ1-5, with TRBD1 as a possible D gene (5 bases). The V and J ends lost 5 bases and 7 bases respectively, with 12 bases between them. The CDR3 covers 13 residues. Germline values: CDR1 MNHNS, CDR2 SASEGT. The DNA for the CDR3 is TGTGCCAGCAGTTTCAGGGAAAGCCAGCCCCAGCATTTT. As protein: CASSFRESQPQHF.

The J gene is TRBJ1-2, the V gene TRBV29-1; D is possibly TRBD1 (5 bases). This CDR3 region has 16 residues. The germline gives CDR1 SQVTM, CDR2 ANQGSEA. The V end was cut by 6 bases, the J end by 3 bases, with 23 bases between. CDR3 residues: CSVPQRGLNLDYGYTF. CDR3 DNA sequence: TGCAGCGTGCCCCAACGGGGACTGAACCTTGACTATGGCTACACCTTC.

This clone has a single count. The chain combines TRBV9 with TRBJ1-1; no reliable D call. Germline V gene sequence: CDR1 SGDLS, CDR2 YYNGEE. This CDR3 is built from 14 residues. V was trimmed by 0 bases and J by 7 bases, leaving 13 bases between them. The CDR3 loop is CASSVGQTRDEAFF. CDR3 DNA: TGTGCCAGCAGCGTAGGGCAGACGAGGGATGAAGCTTTCTTT.

CDR3: CASRTGTGDGYTF. The CDR3 nucleotides are TGTGCCAGCAGGACCGGGACAGGGGATGGCTACACCTTC. The chain employs TRBV2 and TRBJ1-2, with TRBD1 matching 10 bases. The ends lost 6 bases at V and 6 bases at J; junction bases unmatched: 4. Germline V gives CDR1 SNHLY, CDR2 FYNNEI. The CDR3 totals 13 residues.

The CDR3 loop is CASSQAGGGRGQLEQYF. For the CDR3, the DNA is TGCGCCAGCAGCCAAGCGGGGGGAGGCAGGGGGCAGCTCGAGCAGTACTTC. The rearrangement uses TRBV4-1 and TRBJ2-7, with D maybe TRBD1 (8 bases). V was pared by 1 base and J by 6 bases, with 22 bases between. Germline CDR1 MGHRA, CDR2 YSYEKL. This CDR3 has 17 residues.

The J gene is TRBJ2-5, the V gene TRBV5-1, with 9 bases fitting TRBD1. J lost 6 bases, V lost 3 bases, and 9 bases had no gene match. CDR3 size: 15 residues. In germline, CDR1 is SGHRS, CDR2 YFSETQ. CDR3 sequence: CASSSGTGPLQTQYF. For the CDR3, the DNA is TGCGCCAGCAGCTCTGGGACAGGGCCCTTGCAGACCCAGTACTTC.

The chain employs TRBV2 and TRBJ2-5; 12 bases are a match to TRBD1. Per germline, CDR1 SNHLY and CDR2 FYNNEI. V dropped 7 bases and J dropped 5; count of bases not matched to a gene: 11. This CDR3 comprises 16 residues. The CDR3 spells CASKSGDRGPVETQYF. As DNA, the CDR3 is TGTGCCAGCAAATCGGGGGACAGGGGGCCGGTCGAGACCCAGTACTTC.

This clone was observed a handful of times. The rearrangement links TRBV6-1 to TRBJ1-5, with D uncertain. V lost 3 bases and J 5 bases, leaving 11 bases between the germline ends. The length of the CDR3 is 14 residues. CDR1 is MNHNS and CDR2 is SASEGT in the germline V gene. The CDR3 sequence is CASSESRSDQPQHF. CDR3 nucleotides: TGTGCCAGCAGTGAGTCCCGCAGCGATCAGCCCCAGCATTTT.

The gene calls are TRBV25-1 and TRBJ2-1, with 8 bases identical to TRBD1. This CDR3 spans 16 amino acids. The V gene's germline CDR1 is MGHDK and CDR2 SYGVNS. J gave up 4 bases and V 2 bases, and 7 bases lay outside the gene matches. CDR3: CASSEGGTGLYNEQFF. The CDR3, as DNA: TGTGCCAGCAGTGAAGGCGGGACAGGACTGTACAATGAGCAGTTCTTC.

The chain employs TRBV7-9 and TRBJ2-3; 10 bases line up with TRBD2. The V gene's germline CDR1 is SEHNR and CDR2 FQNEAQ (reference sequence). Unmatched junction bases numbered 10, after V lost 5 bases and J lost 5 bases. This CDR3 region has 16 residues. CDR3 DNA sequence: TGTGCCAGCAGCCCCGGCACTAGCGGGGTGGAAGATACGCAGTATTTT. Amino acid sequence: CASSPGTSGVEDTQYF.

The V call is TRBV19, the J call TRBJ1-1; 9 nucleotides line up with TRBD1. V was clipped by 4 bases and J by 4 bases; unmatched bases: 10. The CDR3 sequence is 16 residues long. Germline CDR1 reads LNHDA; CDR2 reads SQIVND (reference sequence). The CDR3 is CASSTGTGSVGTEAFF. In DNA, the CDR3 is TGTGCCAGTAGTACCGGGACAGGGTCGGTTGGCACTGAAGCTTTCTTT.

This chain links TRBV5-4 with TRBJ1-5; D remains unclear. The germline V gene has CDR1 SGHNT and CDR2 YYREEE (reference sequence). This CDR3 comprises 14 residues. The V end was cut by 4 bases, the J end by 9 bases, with 17 bases between. The CDR3 bases are TGTGCCAGCAGCCTCCGCCAGGCCTGCTGGCCCCAGCATTTT. This codes for CASSLRQACWPQHF. Variable domain in full (rest from reference TRBV5-4 and TRBJ1-5): ETGVTQSPTHLIKTRGQQVTLRCSSQSGHNTVSWYQQALGQGPQFIFQYYREEENGRGNFPPRFSGLQFPNYSSELNVNALELDDSALYLCASSLRQACWPQHFGDGTRLSIL.

The chain joins TRBV13 to TRBJ2-3, with a tentative D call TRBD2 (5 bases). Germline values: CDR1 PRHDT, CDR2 FYEKMQ (reference sequence). There are 16 residues in the CDR3. V shed 5 bases and J shed 2 bases, with 17 bases lying between them. CDR3 amino acids: CASSLEGARATDTQYF. CDR3 sequence (DNA): TGTGCCAGCAGCCTCGAGGGAGCGCGGGCCACAGATACGCAGTATTTT.

This chain joins TRBV5-4 and TRBJ1-6; 10 nucleotides match TRBD1. Germline values: CDR1 SGHNT, CDR2 YYREEE (reference sequence). CDR3 length: 16 amino acids. With 5 bases clipped from V and 5 bases from J, the junction kept 7 bases outside the gene matches. The CDR3: CASSSGQGKNNSPLHF. The DNA of the CDR3 is TGTGCCAGCAGTTCGGGACAGGGGAAAAATAATTCACCCCTCCACTTT.

The chain combines TRBV19 with TRBJ2-1; D gene ambiguous. CDR1 LNHDA and CDR2 SQIVND come from the germline V gene (reference sequence). V was trimmed by 6 bases and J by 5 bases, leaving 8 bases between them. This CDR3 region has 12 residues. As DNA, the CDR3 is TGTGCCAGTAGCGTTAGCCACAATGAGCAGTTCTTC. Amino acid sequence: CASSVSHNEQFF.

The chain couples TRBV4-1 to TRBJ1-5; weak D call: TRBD1 (6 bases). Trimming stripped 1 base from V and 6 bases from J, with 10 bases between. CDR3 size: 14 residues. Germline assignment: CDR1 MGHRA and CDR2 YSYEKL. CDR3 sequence: CASSQAGGTQPQHF. The CDR3 DNA sequence: TGCGCCAGCAGCCAAGCGGGGGGCACTCAGCCCCAGCATTTT.

The chain uses TRBV4-1 and TRBJ2-1; tentatively, D is TRBD1 (5 bases). CDR3 length: 15 amino acids. In germline, CDR1 is MGHRA, CDR2 YSYEKL. The V gene lost 0 bases and the J gene lost 3 bases, with 9 bases spanning the gap. CDR3 coding DNA: TGCGCCAGCAGCCAAGAAGGGCAGGGCTACAATGAGCAGTTCTTC. Its translation: CASSQEGQGYNEQFF.

J is TRBJ2-3 and V is TRBV6-5; tentative D call: TRBD1 (5 bases). Trimming removed 2 bases from V and 3 bases from J, with 9 bases in between. The CDR3 spans 14 residues. Germline V gives CDR1 MNHEY, CDR2 SVGAGI. CDR3 nucleotide sequence: TGTGCCAGCAGTTACGGGGCCGAAACAGATACGCAGTATTTT. It encodes CASSYGAETDTQYF.

V and J are TRBV28 and TRBJ2-4; D not resolved. Trimming pared 5 bases from V and 1 base from J, leaving 9 bases between. The germline V gene encodes CDR1 MDHEN and CDR2 SYDVKM. CDR3 length equals 14 residues. CDR3 bases: TGTGCCAGCAGTCCCTATGCTGCCAAAAACATTCAGTACTTC. Protein product: CASSPYAAKNIQYF.

The chain is built from TRBV7-8 and TRBJ1-6, with 8 nucleotides matching TRBD1. This CDR3 spans 16 amino acids. Germline V lookup: CDR1 SGHVS, CDR2 FQNEAQ. V was pared by 1 base and J by 7 bases, with 6 bases of the junction left unmatched. CDR3 coding DNA: TGTGCCAGCAGCTTAGAGACAGGGGTCAGGAATTCACCCCTCCACTTT. Amino acid sequence: CASSLETGVRNSPLHF. The full variable domain, rest sourced from reference TRBV7-8 and TRBJ1-6, is GAGVSQSPRYKVAKRGQDVALRCDPISGHVSLFWYQQALGQGPEFLTYFQNEAQLDKSGLPSDRFFAERPEGSVSTLKIQRTQQEDSAVYLCASSLETGVRNSPLHFGNGTRLTVT.

The genes are TRBV6-1 and TRBJ1-4, with TRBD1 matching over 8 bases. The CDR3 is made up of 14 amino acids. Germline V lookup: CDR1 MNHNS, CDR2 SASEGT. The trim removed 7 bases at V and 4 bases at J, leaving 5 bases unmatched. In DNA, the CDR3 is TGTGCCAGCACCTGGGACAGGCGTAATGAAAAACTGTTTTTT. Amino acids: CASTWDRRNEKLFF.

The chain combines TRBV6-1 with TRBJ2-5, with D tentatively TRBD1 (5 bases). CDR1 MNHNS and CDR2 SASEGT come from the germline V gene. V lost 6 bases, J lost 5 bases, and 16 bases lay in between. This CDR3 has 14 residues. The CDR3 DNA sequence: TGTGCCAGCAGGCAGGACCAAGGGGTGGAGACCCAGTACTTC. It encodes CASRQDQGVETQYF.

This rearrangement joins TRBV21-1 to TRBJ1-2. TRBV21-1 counts as a pseudogene. The CDR3 spans 15 residues. The CDR3 here is CASSEIRGLPCGYTF. The CDR3 coding sequence is TGTGCCAGCAGCGAGATACGGGGGTTGCCTTGCGGCTACACCTTC.

The chain employs TRBV14 and TRBJ2-3; 7 nucleotides line up with TRBD2. Looked up from germline, CDR1 is SGHDN and CDR2 is FVKESK. CDR3 length: 16 residues. J gave up 0 bases and V 4 bases, and 7 bases lay outside the gene matches. The CDR3 is CASSLLRGGSTDTQYF. The CDR3 bases are TGTGCCAGCAGCCTCCTTCGCGGGGGAAGCACAGATACGCAGTATTTT.

This clone was observed a handful of times. This chain links TRBV11-3 with TRBJ2-3; a possible D gene is TRBD2 (5 bases). This CDR3 comprises 14 residues. Germline CDR1 is SGHNT and CDR2 is YENEEA. The germline V and J ends were trimmed by 3 bases and 5 bases, with 12 bases remaining between them. CDR3 sequence (DNA): TGTGCCAGCAGCTTGGAGGCAGATCAAGATACGCAGTATTTT. This gives the protein CASSLEADQDTQYF.

This clone was observed a few times. The genes are TRBV7-8 and TRBJ2-5, with a tentative D call TRBD2 (5 bases). In germline, CDR1 is SGHVS, CDR2 FQNEAQ. The length of the CDR3 is 16 residues. Trimming took off 1 base at V and 1 base at J, with 13 bases between the two ends. The CDR3 here is CASSLEDGIGQETQYF. CDR3 coding DNA: TGTGCCAGCAGCTTAGAGGACGGGATCGGCCAAGAGACCCAGTACTTC.